This T cell receptor (beta chain) is drawn from a study of regulatory T cells in long-lasting Graves disease. Findings of the study overall: The study found TRBV28, TRBJ1-2 and TRBJ2-5 favored in persistent disease. Lower TCR diversity characterized persistent Graves' patients relative to newly diagnosed patients. New patients shared fewer public clonotypes (more than 850) than persistent patients did (fewer than 3,000).

With regard to this clonotype: As yet, its antigen is unknown.

The V gene lost 3 bases and the J gene lost 7 bases, with 13 bases spanning the gap. Germline-derived CDR1 and CDR2 are MNHGY and SVAAGI. There are 13 residues in the CDR3. Time point of the sample: persistent/refractory GD, antithyroid drugs over 5 years with positive TRAb. The TCR library was made from RNA extracted from PBMCs. Graves' disease diagnoses followed American Thyroid Association guidelines. Arm-PCR of CDR3 regions and iRepertoire HTBI primers were the basis on which TCR beta libraries were built. TCRdb itself ran the multiplex PCR reads through MiXCR, one entry per CDR3 protein. The sample yields 700,000 or so distinct CDR3 sequences, roughly 30% seen once.

This TCR derives from a female donor with Graves disease. The V and J genes are TRBV6-9 and TRBJ2-7; D is ambiguous. Sequencing used peripheral blood mononuclear cells (PBMCs), obtained when the disease was refractory, from a patient treated with antithyroid drugs. The CDR3 coding sequence is TGTGCCAGCAGTTACCTGGGAACAAGGGAGCAGTACTTC. This encodes CASSYLGTREQYF.